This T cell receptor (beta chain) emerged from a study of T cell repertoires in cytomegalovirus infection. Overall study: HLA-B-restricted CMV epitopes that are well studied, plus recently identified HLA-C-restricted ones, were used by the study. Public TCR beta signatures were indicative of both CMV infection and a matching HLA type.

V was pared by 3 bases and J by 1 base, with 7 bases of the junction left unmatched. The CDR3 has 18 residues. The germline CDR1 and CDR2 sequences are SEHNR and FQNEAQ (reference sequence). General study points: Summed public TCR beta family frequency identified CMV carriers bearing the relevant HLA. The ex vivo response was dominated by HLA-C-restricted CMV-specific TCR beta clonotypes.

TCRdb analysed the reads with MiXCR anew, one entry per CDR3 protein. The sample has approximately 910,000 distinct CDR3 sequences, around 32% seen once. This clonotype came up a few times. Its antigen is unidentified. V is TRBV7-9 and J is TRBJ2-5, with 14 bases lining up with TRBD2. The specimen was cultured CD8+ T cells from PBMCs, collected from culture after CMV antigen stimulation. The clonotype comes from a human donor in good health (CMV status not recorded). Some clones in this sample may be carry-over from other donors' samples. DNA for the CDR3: TGTGCCAGCAGCTTCCCGGGACTAGCGGGGGACATCCAAGAGACCCAGTACTTC. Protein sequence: CASSFPGLAGDIQETQYF.